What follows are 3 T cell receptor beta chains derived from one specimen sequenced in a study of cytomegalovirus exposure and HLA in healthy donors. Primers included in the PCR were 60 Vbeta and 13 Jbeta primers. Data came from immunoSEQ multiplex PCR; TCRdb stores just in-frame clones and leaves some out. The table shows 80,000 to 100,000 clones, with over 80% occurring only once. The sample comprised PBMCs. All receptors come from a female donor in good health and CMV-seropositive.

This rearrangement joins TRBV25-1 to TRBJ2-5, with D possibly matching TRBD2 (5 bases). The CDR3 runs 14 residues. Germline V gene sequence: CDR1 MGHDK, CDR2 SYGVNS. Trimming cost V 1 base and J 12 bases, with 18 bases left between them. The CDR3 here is CASSESGEGRSKYF. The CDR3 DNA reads TGTGCCAGCAGTGAATCCGGGGAAGGGAGATCTAAGTACTTC.

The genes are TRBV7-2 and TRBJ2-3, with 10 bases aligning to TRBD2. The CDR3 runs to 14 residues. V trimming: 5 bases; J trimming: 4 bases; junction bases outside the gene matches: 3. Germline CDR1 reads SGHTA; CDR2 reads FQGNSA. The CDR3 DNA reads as TGTGCCAGCAGCCCCGGACTAGCGGCAGATACGCAGTATTTT. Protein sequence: CASSPGLAADTQYF.

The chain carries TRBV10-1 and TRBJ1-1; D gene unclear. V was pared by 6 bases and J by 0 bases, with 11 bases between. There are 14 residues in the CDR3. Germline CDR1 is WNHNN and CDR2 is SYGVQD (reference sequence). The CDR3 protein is CASSPSGMNTEAFF. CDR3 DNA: TGCGCCAGCAGCCCCTCGGGGATGAACACTGAAGCTTTCTTT.